This paragraph covers one T cell receptor beta chain sequence. Its antigen is not identified. This CDR3 region has 16 residues. Germline CDR1 reads MNHEY; CDR2 reads SMNVEV (reference sequence). These data are taken from a study of monozygotic twins with inflammatory bowel disease. Sampling involved one blood draw (more than 2.3 ml) for every donor. Study findings and constraints: IBD patients shared fewer clonotypes with other individuals than healthy twins, especially patients with disease activity signs.

The UMIs contained a 6-nucleotide sample barcode. They were added by template switching during cDNA synthesis. Using the 5' RACE reads, TCRdb records one entry per CDR3 protein without DNA. Its listing shows about 380,000 distinct CDR3 sequences. Material: blood. The clonotype comes from a human donor with ulcerative colitis or Crohn's disease, or a healthy co-twin of an affected twin (not recorded which). The chain couples TRBV27 to TRBJ2-7; TCRdb's D gene call, TRBD1, goes unchecked for lack of DNA. Here the CDR3 reads CASSFSPGTGLGEQYF.